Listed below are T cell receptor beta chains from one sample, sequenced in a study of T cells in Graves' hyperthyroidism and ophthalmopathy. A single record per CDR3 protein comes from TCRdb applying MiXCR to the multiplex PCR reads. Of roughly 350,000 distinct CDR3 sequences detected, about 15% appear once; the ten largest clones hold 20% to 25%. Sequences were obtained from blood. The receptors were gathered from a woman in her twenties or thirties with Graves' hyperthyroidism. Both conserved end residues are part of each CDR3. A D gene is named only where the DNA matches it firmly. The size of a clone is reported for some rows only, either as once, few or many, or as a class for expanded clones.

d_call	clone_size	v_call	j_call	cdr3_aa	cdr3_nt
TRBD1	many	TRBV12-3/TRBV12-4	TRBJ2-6	CASKGADVLTF	TGTGCCAGCAAGGGGGCCGACGTCCTGACTTTC
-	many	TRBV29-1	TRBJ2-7	CSAGGQSYEQYF	TGCAGCGCTGGGGGACAAAGCTACGAGCAGTACTTC
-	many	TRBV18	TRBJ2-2	CASSPPSLDGGELFF	TGTGCCAGCTCACCACCGTCCCTGGATGGCGGGGAGCTGTTTTTT
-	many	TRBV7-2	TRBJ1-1	CASSLLGRPDTEAFF	TGTGCCAGCAGCTTACTGGGACGCCCAGACACTGAAGCTTTCTTT
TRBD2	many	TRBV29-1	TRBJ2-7	CSVSMGLAGGPVNEQYF	TGCAGCGTTTCGATGGGACTAGCGGGAGGGCCGGTGAACGAGCAGTACTTC
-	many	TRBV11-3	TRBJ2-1	CASSLASGPYNEQFF	TGTGCCAGCAGCTTAGCATCAGGACCGTACAATGAGCAGTTCTTC
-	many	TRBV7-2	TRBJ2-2	CASSPMSITNTGELFF	TGTGCCAGCAGCCCCATGTCGATAACGAACACCGGGGAGCTGTTTTTT
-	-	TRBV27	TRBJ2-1	CASSFLKQFF	TGTGCCAGCAGTTTTTTAAAGCAGTTCTTC
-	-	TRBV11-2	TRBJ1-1	CGSSLGDTEAFF	TGTGGCAGCAGCTTGGGGGACACTGAAGCTTTCTTT
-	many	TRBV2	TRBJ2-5	CASHYLRETQYF	TGTGCCAGTCATTATCTGCGAGAGACCCAGTACTTC
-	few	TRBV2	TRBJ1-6	CASRDGTELNSPLHF	TGTGCCAGCAGGGATGGGACGGAGCTTAATTCACCCCTCCACTTT
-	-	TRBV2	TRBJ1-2	CASQAEINYGYTF	TGTGCCAGCCAGGCAGAAATTAACTATGGCTACACCTTC
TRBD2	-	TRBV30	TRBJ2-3	CAFPSTSGSTDTQYF	TGTGCCTTCCCATCGACTAGCGGTAGCACAGATACGCAGTATTTT
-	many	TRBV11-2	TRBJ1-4	CASRRPGTGEKLFF	TGTGCCAGCAGGAGACCCGGGACCGGGGAAAAACTGTTTTTT
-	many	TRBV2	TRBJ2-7	CASSGRVGEVEQYF	TGTGCCAGCAGTGGAAGGGTGGGGGAAGTCGAGCAGTACTTC
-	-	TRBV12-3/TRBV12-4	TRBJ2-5	CASSLGLGGRETQYF	TGTGCCAGCAGTTTGGGTCTAGGGGGACGAGAGACCCAGTACTTC
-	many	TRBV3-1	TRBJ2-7	CASSQGLLIYEQYF	TGTGCCAGCAGCCAAGGCCTATTAATCTACGAGCAGTACTTC
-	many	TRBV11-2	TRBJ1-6	CASSLAGYNSPLHF	TGTGCCAGCAGCTTGGCAGGGTATAATTCACCCCTCCACTTT
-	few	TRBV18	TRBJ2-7	CASSPQGAGYEQYF	TGTGCCAGCTCACCTCAGGGTGCAGGCTACGAGCAGTACTTC
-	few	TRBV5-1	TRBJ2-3	CASSPSSGTQGTDTQYF	TGCGCCAGCAGCCCAAGTAGCGGAACCCAAGGCACAGATACGCAGTATTTT
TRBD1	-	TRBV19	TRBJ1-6	CASHSGQGSPLHF	TGTGCCAGCCATTCGGGACAGGGTTCACCCCTCCACTTT
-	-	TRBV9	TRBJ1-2	CASGDLYGYTF	TGTGCCAGCGGAGATCTATATGGCTACACCTTC
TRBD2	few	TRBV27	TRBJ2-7	CASSWSGWASGRIREQYF	TGTGCCAGCAGTTGGTCAGGGTGGGCTAGCGGGAGGATACGGGAGCAGTACTTC
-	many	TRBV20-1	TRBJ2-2	CSATWAANTGELFF	TGCAGTGCTACGTGGGCGGCGAACACCGGGGAGCTGTTTTTT
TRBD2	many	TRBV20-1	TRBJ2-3	CSARGLAGVRRQTDTQYF	TGCAGTGCCCGGGGACTAGCGGGAGTGAGGAGACAGACAGATACGCAGTATTTT
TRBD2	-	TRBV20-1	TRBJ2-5	CSASAGAQETQYF	TGCAGTGCTAGCGCGGGAGCCCAAGAGACCCAGTACTTC
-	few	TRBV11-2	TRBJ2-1	CASSFLPNEQFF	TGTGCCAGCAGCTTCCTCCCCAATGAGCAGTTCTTC
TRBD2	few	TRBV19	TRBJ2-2	CASQVGREAGGELFF	TGTGCCAGCCAAGTAGGGCGGGAGGCAGGCGGGGAGCTGTTTTTT
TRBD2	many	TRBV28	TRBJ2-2	CASSPPIAGTTGELFF	TGTGCCAGCAGCCCCCCCATAGCGGGAACCACCGGGGAGCTGTTTTTT
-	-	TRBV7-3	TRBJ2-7	CASSARSGPAYEQYF	TGTGCCAGCAGCGCCAGGAGCGGCCCAGCCTACGAGCAGTACTTC
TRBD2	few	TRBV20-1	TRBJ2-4	CSALGLAGSHIQYF	TGCAGTGCTCTTGGACTAGCGGGATCTCACATTCAGTACTTC
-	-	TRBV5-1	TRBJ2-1	CASSDTSTGGSYNEQFF	TGCGCCAGCAGCGACACCAGCACCGGTGGGTCCTACAATGAGCAGTTCTTC
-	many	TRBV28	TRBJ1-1	CASSSGSNTEAFF	TGTGCCAGCAGTTCGGGGTCCAACACTGAAGCTTTCTTT
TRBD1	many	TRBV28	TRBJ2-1	CASSTTGGAYNEQFF	TGTGCCAGCAGTACGACAGGGGGCGCCTACAATGAGCAGTTCTTC
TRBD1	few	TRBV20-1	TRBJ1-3	CSAQGASGNTIYF	TGCAGTGCACAGGGGGCCTCTGGAAACACCATATATTTT
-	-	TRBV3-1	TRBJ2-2	CASSLSSSSGELFF	TGTGCCAGCAGCCTCTCGAGTAGTAGCGGGGAGCTGTTTTTT
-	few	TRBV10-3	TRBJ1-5	CAISESSIQGDQPQHF	TGTGCCATCAGTGAGTCGAGTATTCAGGGAGATCAGCCCCAGCATTTT
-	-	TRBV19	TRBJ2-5	CASSAAGVETQYF	TGTGCCAGTAGTGCAGCTGGGGTGGAGACCCAGTACTTC
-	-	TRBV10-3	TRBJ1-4	CAISDTAGADEKLFF	TGTGCCATCAGTGATACGGCAGGGGCAGATGAAAAACTGTTTTTT
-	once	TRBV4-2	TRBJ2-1	CASSTRGGESSYNEQFF	TGTGCCAGCAGCACCCGGGGCGGGGAGAGCTCCTACAATGAGCAGTTCTTC
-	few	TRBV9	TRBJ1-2	CASSPRPASTGGYTF	TGTGCCAGCAGCCCGCGTCCGGCCTCGACGGGGGGCTACACCTTC
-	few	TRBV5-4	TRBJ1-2	CASSLGGVYGYTF	TGTGCCAGCAGCTTGGGGGGCGTCTATGGCTACACCTTC
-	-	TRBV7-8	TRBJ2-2	CASSEQVMNTGELFF	TGTGCCAGCAGCGAACAGGTGATGAACACCGGGGAGCTGTTTTTT
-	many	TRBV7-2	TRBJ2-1	CASSSAGPHNEQFF	TGTGCCAGCAGCTCTGCCGGACCCCACAATGAGCAGTTCTTC
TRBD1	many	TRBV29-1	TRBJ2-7	CSVSAGTGPYEQYF	TGCAGCGTTTCAGCCGGGACAGGGCCCTACGAGCAGTACTTC
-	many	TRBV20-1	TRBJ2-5	CSARLEGQETQYF	TGCAGTGCTAGACTCGAGGGACAAGAGACCCAGTACTTC
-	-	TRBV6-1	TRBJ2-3	CASSSSATSTDTQYF	TGTGCCAGCAGTTCAAGCGCAACTAGCACAGATACGCAGTATTTT
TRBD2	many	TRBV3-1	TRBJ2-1	CASSQLSGRGNEQFF	TGTGCCAGCAGCCAGCTTAGCGGGAGGGGGAATGAGCAGTTCTTC
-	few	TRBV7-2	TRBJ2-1	CASSSLTKSEQFF	TGTGCCAGCAGCTCCTTGACCAAATCTGAGCAGTTCTTC
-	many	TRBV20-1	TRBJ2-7	CSATRASSYEQYF	TGCAGTGCTACCCGGGCCAGCTCCTACGAGCAGTACTTC